This T cell receptor (beta chain) appears in the sequencing data of a study of T cell responses to AZD1222 COVID-19 vaccine. The study's findings and limits: White British ancestry dominated among donors, who included more females, and clonal diversity was possibly underestimated. In the spike-specific TCR repertoire, nearly half reportedly target unmutated variant regions. Only after the peak T cell response were repertoires sampled.

Remarks on this clone: As yet, its antigen is unknown.

Trimming pared 2 bases from V and 2 bases from J, leaving 14 bases between. The CDR3 length is 16 residues. Per the germline V gene, CDR1 is LGHDT and CDR2 is YNNKEL (reference sequence). Second-dose schedules of about 4 or about 12 weeks were combined. Assay used: immunoSEQ multiplex PCR; TCRdb lists only in-frame clones, some missing. This table holds 92,000 or so clones, around nine tenths found once. The chain joins TRBV3-1 (or the pseudogene TRBV3-2) to TRBJ2-3; the D is unclear. The clonotype comes from an adult who received the AZD1222 COVID-19 vaccine. The sample was peripheral blood, taken 28 days after the second AZD1222 dose. CDR3 loop: CASSQPGPGPTDTQYF. CDR3 bases: TGTGCCAGCAGCCAACCGGGCCCCGGGCCCACAGATACGCAGTATTTT.